This T cell receptor beta chain appears in the sequencing data of a study of molecular identifiers for immune sequencing clone quantification. The overall study: In the replicates, RNA derived from approximately 20,000 or 100,000 naive CD8 cells was divided into five parts, and four were sequenced. Findings and caveats of the study: In CMV-specific effectors, clones above 20 copies held over 99% of molecules; naive, under 1%.

Sorted cells numbering roughly 19,000 to 1,000,000, with 10%, 30% or 50% RNA, yielded the naive CD8 libraries. Previously published methods and listed TCR primers were used for the bulk TCR libraries. A single record per CDR3 protein comes from TCRdb applying MiXCR to the PCR reads. The table has some 680,000 distinct CDR3 sequences, about 25% seen once. The germline CDR1 and CDR2 sequences are DFQATT and SNEGSKA (reference sequence). The CDR3 extends over 13 amino acids. V lost 7 bases, J lost 0 bases, and 13 bases lay in between. This clonotype was seen a handful of times. The antigen is not known. The chain couples TRBV20-1 to TRBJ2-7; tentative D call: TRBD1 (6 bases). The clonotype originates from a human donor in good health. Some libraries in this study had Jurkat cell RNA spiked in. Sequencing was performed on naive CD8+ T cells from blood, with Jurkat cell RNA spiked in. Described subset: FACS-sorted CD8+CD4-CCR7+CD45RA+ naive T cells. The CDR3 loop reads CSDRDRSSYEQYF. The CDR3 bases are TGCAGTGATCGAGACAGGAGCTCCTACGAGCAGTACTTC.